The T cell receptor beta chain described here comes from a study of blood T cell repertoires in COVID-19. Study background: Samples came from the United States, Italy and Spain, spanning acute and convalescent COVID-19. T cells, B-cell-depleted T cells, or PBMCs supplied cDNA or gDNA.

In the authors' methods: Reference gene primer amplification in the assay estimated nucleated cell counts. TCRdb's table, derived via immunoSEQ multiplex PCR, lists solely in-frame clones and lacks some. The V and J calls and the clone size are those of that table, but D and trimming were determined from the DNA. The data show 85,000 to 95,000 clones, roughly 89% seen once. This CDR3 has 15 residues. With 0 bases removed from V and 2 bases from J, the gap between germline ends came to 10 bases. The germline V gene has CDR1 SGHTA and CDR2 FQGNSA. Patients at the Seattle site were enrolled during active infection and followed longitudinally.

The chain joins TRBV7-2 to TRBJ1-1; D may be TRBD1 (5 bases). The sequence was obtained from a man in his sixties with COVID-19, enrolled during active disease. The sequenced sample consisted of peripheral blood. The CDR3 region has the DNA TGTGCCAGCAGCTTAGCTGCAGGGTCTAACACTGAAGCTTTCTTT. Protein sequence: CASSLAAGSNTEAFF.